Below, 23 T cell receptor beta chains from the same sample are listed, as sequenced in a study of siplizumab effects on memory and regulatory T cells. TCRdb keeps only in-frame clones here, not all; method: immunoSEQ multiplex PCR. There are some 100,000 clones in the sample; roughly 93% occur only once, and 5.5% to 7.5% lies in the top ten. The sample taken for sequencing was CD8+ T cells sorted from blood. The origin of the receptors is a human donor in good health.

The CDR3 protein is CASSLGYRGPPEAFF. CDR3 DNA sequence: TGTGCCAGCAGCTTAGGCTACAGGGGGCCTCCTGAAGCTTTCTTT. V usage is TRBV11-2 and J usage is TRBJ1-1, with 9 nucleotides matching TRBD1. The CDR3 is 15 amino acids. The junction had 6 bases not matched to a gene; V was cut back by 1 base and J by 6 bases. Per the germline V gene, CDR1 is SGHAT and CDR2 is FQNNGV. The whole variable domain, filled in from reference TRBV11-2 and TRBJ1-1, reads EAGVAQSPRYKIIEKRQSVAFWCNPISGHATLYWYQQILGQGPKLLIQFQNNGVVDDSQLPKDRFSAERLKGVDSTLKIQPAKLEDSAVYLCASSLGYRGPPEAFFGQGTRLTVV.

The chain joins TRBV5-5 to TRBJ2-7, with 9 bases identical to TRBD2. This CDR3 has 16 amino acids. Unmatched junction bases numbered 14, after V lost 6 bases and J lost 4 bases. Per the germline V gene, CDR1 is SGHKS and CDR2 is YYEKEE (reference sequence). The CDR3: CASNPTLTSGSYEQYF. CDR3 nucleotides: TGTGCCAGCAACCCTACCCTGACTAGCGGATCTTACGAGCAGTACTTC.

The J gene is TRBJ2-7, the V gene TRBV27; perhaps TRBD1 as D (6 bases). Trimming took off 3 bases at V and 0 bases at J, with 9 bases between the two ends. Looked up from germline, CDR1 is MNHEY and CDR2 is SMNVEV (reference sequence). The CDR3 consists of 14 residues. Here the CDR3 reads CASSFRDNSYEQYF. In DNA form, the CDR3 reads TGTGCCAGCAGTTTCCGGGACAACTCCTACGAGCAGTACTTC.

The chain carries TRBV5-1 and TRBJ2-1, with 11 bases aligning to TRBD2. Germline V gene lookup returns CDR1 SGHRS and CDR2 YFSETQ. This CDR3 is 20 amino acids long. V was clipped by 4 bases and J by 6 bases; unmatched bases: 21. CDR3 residues: CASSPSWTGTSGEGGNEQFF. The CDR3 DNA sequence: TGCGCCAGCAGCCCCTCATGGACCGGGACTAGCGGTGAGGGGGGCAATGAGCAGTTCTTC. Full variable domain (outside the CDR3, taken from reference TRBV5-1 and TRBJ2-1): KAGVTQTPRYLIKTRGQQVTLSCSPISGHRSVSWYQQTPGQGLQFLFEYFSETQRNKGNFPGRFSGRQFSNSRSEMNVSTLELGDSALYLCASSPSWTGTSGEGGNEQFFGPGTRLTVL.

The rearrangement joins TRBV19 to TRBJ1-5, with D unresolved. CDR3 length: 17 amino acids. V was trimmed by 5 bases and J by 2 bases, leaving 19 bases between them. Germline V gene lookup returns CDR1 LNHDA and CDR2 SQIVND (reference sequence). CDR3 region: CASSGNGGNEGNQPQHF. The CDR3 DNA reads TGTGCCAGTAGTGGTAATGGAGGGAACGAGGGCAATCAGCCCCAGCATTTT.

The chain recombines TRBV19 with TRBJ2-3, with TRBD2 matching over 7 bases. CDR3 length equals 14 residues. CDR1 and CDR2 (germline): LNHDA, SQIVND (reference sequence). Trimming removed 4 bases from V and 3 bases from J; junction bases left unmatched: 4. This chain's CDR3 is CASSTGRGTDTQYF. CDR3 sequence (DNA): TGTGCCAGTAGTACAGGGAGGGGAACAGATACGCAGTATTTT.

J is TRBJ2-1 and V is TRBV29-1, with TRBD1 identical over 8 bases. From germline, CDR1 is SQVTM and CDR2 ANQGSEA. V shed 7 bases and J 5 bases; nucleotides not matched to a gene: 10. The CDR3 runs 14 residues. CDR3 bases: TGCAGCGCCCTTGGACAGGGTGTCGACAATGAGCAGTTCTTC. It yields the protein CSALGQGVDNEQFF.

The V and J genes are TRBV2 and TRBJ2-7; D perhaps matches TRBD2 (5 bases). The germline V gene has CDR1 SNHLY and CDR2 FYNNEI. The length of the CDR3 is 12 residues. The CDR3 bases are TGTGCTAAGCGGAGCTTCGGTGGAGAGCAGTACTTC. Its translation is CAKRSFGGEQYF. Full variable domain (missing parts from reference TRBV2 and TRBJ2-7): EPEVTQTPSHQVTQMGQEVILRCVPISNHLYFYWYRQILGQKVEFLVSFYNNEISEKSEIFDDQFSVERPDGSNFTLKIRSTKLEDSAMYFCAKRSFGGEQYFGPGTRLTVT.

The rearrangement links TRBV27 to TRBJ1-1; D uncertain. Between the trimmed V and J ends, which lost 3 bases and 0 bases, there was a span of 8 bases. CDR3 size: 14 residues. CDR1 is MNHEY, CDR2 SMNVEV, per germline (reference sequence). This chain's CDR3 is CASSFGGLNTEAFF. The CDR3 bases are TGTGCCAGCAGTTTTGGCGGCCTGAACACTGAAGCTTTCTTT.

This chain uses TRBV11-3 with TRBJ2-2; D unclear. V shed 0 bases and J shed 1 base, with 3 bases lying between them. CDR1 is SGHNT and CDR2 is YENEEA in the germline V gene. The CDR3 loop spans 14 amino acids. The CDR3 loop reads CASSLDKNTGELFF. CDR3 DNA sequence: TGTGCCAGCAGCTTAGATAAGAACACCGGGGAGCTGTTTTTT.

J is TRBJ2-3 and V is TRBV6-4; the D gene is possibly TRBD2 (7 bases). This CDR3 is built from 16 residues. CDR1 is MRHNA and CDR2 is SNTAGT in the germline V gene. V was trimmed by 3 bases and J by 4 bases, leaving 17 bases between them. This chain's CDR3 is CASSESPGGHADTQYF. DNA for the CDR3: TGTGCCAGCAGTGAATCCCCCGGGGGGCATGCAGATACGCAGTATTTT.

The table lists this clone with a count of one. This chain connects TRBV27 to TRBJ2-3, with a weak D call TRBD2 (5 bases). This CDR3 spans 13 amino acids. V lost 5 bases to trimming and J lost 4 bases, with 10 bases between them. Per the germline V gene, CDR1 is MNHEY and CDR2 is SMNVEV (reference sequence). DNA of the CDR3: TGTGCCAGCAGTATTACTAGGGCAGATACGCAGTATTTT. Translation: CASSITRADTQYF.

This clone was observed a single time. The chain employs TRBV7-9 and TRBJ1-1, with unresolved D. The germline CDR1 and CDR2 sequences are SEHNR and FQNEAQ (reference sequence). The CDR3 length is 13 residues. Trimming took 4 bases from V and 1 from J, leaving 7 bases between them. The CDR3 spells CASSSSSNTEAFF. CDR3 nucleotides: TGTGCCAGCAGCTCCTCATCGAACACTGAAGCTTTCTTT. The whole variable domain, filled in from reference TRBV7-9 and TRBJ1-1, reads DTGVSQNPRHKITKRGQNVTFRCDPISEHNRLYWYRQTLGQGPEFLTYFQNEAQLEKSRLLSDRFSAERPKGSFSTLEIQRTEQGDSAMYLCASSSSSNTEAFFGQGTRLTVV.

Remarks on this clone: No conserved phenylalanine or tryptophan ends this CDR3, so it is likely a read error. The DNA is left out, because the CDR3 cannot be placed on it with certainty; the CDR3 is given as TCRdb lists it. The V call is TRBV14, the J call TRBJ2-7; the D call TRBD2 from the table was never checked on the DNA. From germline, CDR1 is SGHDN and CDR2 FVKESK. The CDR3 adds up to 13 amino acids, both ends counted. Here the CDR3 reads CASPNVQRDSAPL.

The V gene is TRBV12-5, the J gene TRBJ1-5; 7 bases map to TRBD1. This CDR3 contains 15 residues. Germline lookup yields CDR1 LGHNT and CDR2 FRNRAP. Unmatched junction bases numbered 8, after V lost 4 bases and J lost 5 bases. The CDR3 here is CASGSGTALHQPQHF. The CDR3 DNA follows: TGTGCTAGTGGTTCGGGGACAGCCCTTCATCAGCCCCAGCATTTT.

J is TRBJ2-1 and V is TRBV9, with D tentatively TRBD1 (5 bases). Trimming took off 4 bases at V and 3 bases at J, with 17 bases between the two ends. Germline CDR1 SGDLS, CDR2 YYNGEE. This CDR3 region has 16 residues. This CDR3 reads CASSILDSPLYNEQFF. The CDR3 DNA reads TGTGCCAGCAGCATCCTTGACAGTCCCCTCTACAATGAGCAGTTCTTC.

The rearrangement links TRBV15 to TRBJ1-5; D remains unclear. CDR3 length: 15 amino acids. Trimming shortened V by 0 bases and J by 7 bases, and 13 bases separated the two germline ends. CDR1 LNHNV and CDR2 YYDKDF come from the germline V gene (reference sequence). The CDR3, as DNA: TGTGCCACCAGCAGAGATCTTGGGCGTTTACAGCCCCAGCATTTT. This codes for CATSRDLGRLQPQHF.

This clone has only a few counts. The chain has TRBV4-1 and TRBJ1-3; the match to TRBD1 covers 7 bases. Trimming took 0 bases from V and 1 from J; bases not matched to a gene: 6. Germline V gives CDR1 MGHRA, CDR2 YSYEKL. The CDR3 is made up of 17 amino acids. CDR3 sequence reads: CASSQDIETGSGNTIYF. CDR3 in DNA: TGCGCCAGCAGCCAAGATATCGAGACAGGGTCTGGAAACACCATATATTTT.

This chain links TRBV29-1 with TRBJ1-4, with D possibly being TRBD1 (5 bases). Germline lookup yields CDR1 SQVTM and CDR2 ANQGSEA. The V and J ends lost 3 bases and 8 bases respectively, with 19 bases between them. The CDR3 is made up of 15 amino acids. The CDR3 region has the DNA TGCAGCGTTGATGATCACGGGACTCTGGGGGAAAAACTGTTTTTT. Its translation: CSVDDHGTLGEKLFF.

This chain links TRBV6-1 with TRBJ1-2; no reliable D call. The CDR3 runs 13 residues. Trimming cost V 3 bases and J 3 bases, with 8 bases left between them. Germline CDR1 and CDR2: MNHNS and SASEGT. The CDR3 region has the DNA TGTGCCAGCAGTGACGCAGAGTACTATGGCTACACCTTC. Its translation: CASSDAEYYGYTF.

This chain links TRBV13 with TRBJ2-5; 8 bases agree with TRBD2. This CDR3 has 15 amino acids. The V segment lost 5 bases and the J segment 1 base; nucleotides outside the gene matches: 6. Germline V CDR1 and CDR2: PRHDT, FYEKMQ (reference sequence). The CDR3 DNA follows: TGTGCCAGCAGCCCCAGCGGGGGTCTCCAAGAGACCCAGTACTTC. Translation: CASSPSGGLQETQYF. The entire variable domain, with the rest obtained from reference TRBV13 and TRBJ2-5, is as follows: AAGVIQSPRHLIKEKRETATLKCYPIPRHDTVYWYQQGPGQDPQFLISFYEKMQSDKGSIPDRFSAQQFSDYHSELNMSSLELGDSALYFCASSPSGGLQETQYFGPGTRLLVL.

The rearrangement uses TRBV27 and TRBJ1-2; 9 positions match TRBD1. The V segment lost 0 bases and the J segment 4 bases; nucleotides outside the gene matches: 6. This CDR3 contains 16 residues. Germline CDR1 MNHEY, CDR2 SMNVEV (reference sequence). In nucleotides, the CDR3 is TGTGCCAGCAGTTTATCGTGGACAGGGGAGTTCTATGGCTACACCTTC. It encodes CASSLSWTGEFYGYTF.

The chain uses TRBV7-3 and TRBJ2-5; D call uncertain. V lost 3 bases and J 5 bases, leaving 10 bases between the germline ends. The CDR3 is 13 amino acids. The V gene's germline CDR1 is SGHTA and CDR2 FQGTGA. In DNA form, the CDR3 reads TGTGCCAGCAGCTTGTGGGTCGGGGAGACCCAGTACTTC. Translated: CASSLWVGETQYF.